The 12 T cell receptor beta chains in this list originate from one sample, sequenced in a study of blood T cell repertoires in COVID-19. Data came from immunoSEQ multiplex PCR; TCRdb stores just in-frame clones and leaves some out. The table has hundreds of thousands of clones, about 88% seen once; the top ten hold 2% to 3%. Sample: PBMCs or T cells enriched from blood (not recorded which). The receptors here all came from a man aged 55 to 69 who had recovered from COVID-19.

V usage is TRBV11-2 and J usage is TRBJ1-2, with D unclear. Germline V gives CDR1 SGHAT, CDR2 FQNNGV. This CDR3 has 14 amino acids. The V end lost 1 base, the J end lost 8 bases, and 14 bases lay between the germline ends. The CDR3 loop reads CASSLAGPGGGYTF. The CDR3 coding sequence is TGTGCCAGCAGCTTAGCTGGCCCTGGCGGGGGCTACACCTTC.

The V call is TRBV7-8, the J call TRBJ1-5, with D uncertain. This CDR3 has 15 amino acids. Germline CDR1 SGHVS, CDR2 FQNEAQ. Trimming removed 5 bases from V and 0 bases from J, with 11 bases in between. CDR3 protein: CASSPWTYSNQPQHF. CDR3 nucleotide sequence: TGTGCCAGCAGCCCATGGACTTATAGCAATCAGCCCCAGCATTTT.

The chain recombines TRBV23-1 with TRBJ2-6; D not certain. TRBV23-1 is filed as an ORF, its function uncertain. V was shortened by 6 bases and J by 2 bases, with 14 bases between the two germline ends. The CDR3 is made up of 16 amino acids. DNA of the CDR3: TGCGCCAGCAGCCTAGGAGAATTGGCTGGGGCCAACGTCCTGACTTTC. This sequence encodes CASSLGELAGANVLTF.

The J gene is TRBJ1-4, the V gene TRBV9; 10 bases are shared with TRBD1. Germline V gene data show CDR1 as SGDLS and CDR2 as YYNGEE. The CDR3 covers 16 residues. Losses at the gene ends were 4 bases for V and 8 bases for J; bases not matched to a gene: 11. The CDR3 coding sequence is TGTGCCAGCAGCCCAAGAGGGGGGACAGGGGTGGAAAAACTGTTTTTT. Translation: CASSPRGGTGVEKLFF. Looking up the rest from reference TRBV9 and TRBJ1-4 gives the full variable domain: DSGVTQTPKHLITATGQRVTLRCSPRSGDLSVYWYQQSLDQGLQFLIQYYNGEERAKGNILERFSAQQFPDLHSELNLSSLELGDSALYFCASSPRGGTGVEKLFFGSGTQLSVL.

The chain uses TRBV18 and TRBJ1-5; TRBD1 matches at 7 bases. V was pared by 6 bases and J by 1 base, with 15 bases of the junction left unmatched. This CDR3 contains 18 residues. Germline values: CDR1 KGHSH, CDR2 LQKENI. The CDR3, as DNA: TGTGCCAGCTCCCTCGAGACAGGGCAGATTGTAAGCAATCAGCCCCAGCATTTT. Translating it yields CASSLETGQIVSNQPQHF.

The chain carries TRBV15 and TRBJ2-7; TRBD1 might be the D (6 bases). Germline CDR1 is LNHNV and CDR2 is YYDKDF (reference sequence). V was shortened by 1 base and J by 4 bases, with 11 bases between the two germline ends. This CDR3 region has 14 residues. CDR3 DNA: TGTGCCACCAGCAGAGTGGCACAGGGATACGAGCAGTACTTC. This translates into CATSRVAQGYEQYF. The full variable domain, with the rest looked up from reference TRBV15 and TRBJ2-7, is DAMVIQNPRYQVTQFGKPVTLSCSQTLNHNVMYWYQQKSSQAPKLLFHYYDKDFNNEADTPDNFQSRRPNTSFCFLDIRSPGLGDTAMYLCATSRVAQGYEQYFGPGTRLTVT.

J is TRBJ1-3 and V is TRBV14; no reliable D call. The V end lost 0 bases, the J end lost 3 bases, and 6 bases lay between the germline ends. In germline, CDR1 is SGHDN, CDR2 FVKESK. This CDR3 spans 14 amino acids. The CDR3 loop reads CASSQESFGNTIYF. The CDR3, as DNA: TGTGCCAGCAGCCAAGAGTCTTTTGGAAACACCATATATTTT.

V gene TRBV4-1 combines with J gene TRBJ2-1; 10 nucleotides agree with TRBD2. Looked up from germline, CDR1 is MGHRA and CDR2 is YSYEKL. The ends lost 0 bases at V and 9 bases at J; junction bases unmatched: 8. This CDR3 region has 16 residues. The chain's CDR3 is CASSQDQAGGASEQFF. DNA of the CDR3: TGCGCCAGCAGCCAAGACCAAGCGGGAGGGGCCAGTGAGCAGTTCTTC.

The chain has TRBV12-3 or TRBV12-4 and TRBJ1-2; 7 positions match TRBD1. Trimming at V came to 6 bases and at J to 4 bases, leaving 2 bases not matched to a gene. There are 12 residues in the CDR3. CDR3 region: CASRGDSYGYTF. The CDR3 DNA reads TGTGCCAGCAGAGGGGACAGCTATGGCTACACCTTC.

This chain connects TRBV12-5 to TRBJ1-5; tentatively, D is TRBD1 (5 bases). Deletions cut 4 bases from V and 7 bases from J, with 8 bases between. This CDR3 comprises 12 residues. From germline, CDR1 is LGHNT and CDR2 FRNRAP. CDR3 DNA sequence: TGTGCTAGTGGTTCCGGGGGACAGCCCCAGCATTTT. This codes for CASGSGGQPQHF. Variable domain in full (rest from reference TRBV12-5 and TRBJ1-5): DARVTQTPRHKVTEMGQEVTMRCQPILGHNTVFWYRQTMMQGLELLAYFRNRAPLDDSGMPKDRFSAEMPDATLATLKIQPSEPRDSAVYFCASGSGGQPQHFGDGTRLSIL.

The V call is TRBV7-9, the J call TRBJ1-1; TRBD1 is a possible D gene (5 bases). CDR3 length: 14 amino acids. In germline, CDR1 is SEHNR, CDR2 FQNEAQ (reference sequence). Trimming removed 5 bases from V and 3 bases from J, with 13 bases in between. The CDR3 loop is CASSTSWGDTEAFF. As DNA, the CDR3 is TGTGCCAGCAGCACCTCGTGGGGGGACACTGAAGCTTTCTTT.

The J gene is TRBJ2-3, the V gene TRBV4-2, with TRBD2 identical over 8 bases. The CDR3 runs to 17 residues. Germline lookup yields CDR1 LGHNA and CDR2 YNFKEQ. V dropped 2 bases and J dropped 4; count of bases not matched to a gene: 11. Written as DNA, the CDR3 is TGTGCCAGCAGCCAAAACCCGTCGGGGGGGGCCGCAGATACGCAGTATTTT. As protein: CASSQNPSGGAADTQYF.